A single TCR beta chain is shown here with its context. Antigen specificity is unknown. The CDR3 runs 16 residues. Germline V gene data show CDR1 as SGHNT and CDR2 as YENEEA. Trimming removed 5 bases from V and 3 bases from J; junction bases left unmatched: 4. These data originate in a study of beta chain features in type 1 diabetes. Study-level findings and limits: Shortening that was moderate but significant affected the TCRB CDR3s of Type 1 diabetes patients in all four CD4+ subsets.

Investigators reverse transcribed all isolated RNA, so they sequenced expressed TCRB transcripts. Measured with immunoSEQ multiplex PCR; TCRdb has only the in-frame clones, and not every one. The sample yields about 740,000 clones, under 15% seen once. The material sequenced was naive CD4+ T cells from blood. The chain couples TRBV11-3 to TRBJ2-1; TRBD2 agrees at 13 bases. The receptor comes from a man aged 18 to 29 with type 1 diabetes. The CDR3 here is CASSPRLAGGYNEQFF. The CDR3 region has the DNA TGTGCCAGCAGCCCCCGACTAGCGGGGGGCTACAATGAGCAGTTCTTC.